The present T cell receptor (beta chain) was sequenced within a study of siplizumab effects on memory and regulatory T cells. Findings and limits, study-wide: Naive T cells apparently outstripped memory cells in diversity and seemed major alloresponse contributors. Suppressive function of proliferating Tregs from siplizumab cultures was not confirmed.

This table comes from immunoSEQ multiplex PCR, and its TCRdb copy is limited to in-frame clones, with some not included. The sample has some 97,000 clones, roughly 92% seen once. Germline CDR1 reads MNHNS; CDR2 reads SASEGT. V was clipped by 3 bases and J by 3 bases, with 21 bases between them. This CDR3 contains 17 residues. Points on this clone: The antigen is unknown.

Material: Tregs sorted from blood. The genes are TRBV6-1 and TRBJ2-7; no reliable D call. The sequence derives from a human donor in good health. CDR3 protein: CASSEFTPGVFVYEQYF. The DNA of the CDR3 is TGTGCCAGCAGTGAGTTTACCCCGGGTGTCTTCGTCTACGAGCAGTACTTC.